The rows below give T cell receptor beta chains drawn from one sample of a study of blood T cell repertoires in COVID-19. The repertoire was sequenced with immunoSEQ multiplex PCR; TCRdb's copy has only in-frame clones and lacks some. The repertoire holds 230,000 or so clones, with roughly 84% as singletons. Sequenced input: peripheral blood. These receptors all come from a man aged 35-49 years with active or convalescent COVID-19. CDR3s include the opening cysteine and the closing phenylalanine or tryptophan. A D gene is named only where the DNA matches it firmly.

CDR3	V	D	length	J
CASEAGTGYGYTF	TRBV19	TRBD1	13	TRBJ1-2
CAVGRDSSYEQYF	TRBV24-1	TRBD1	13	TRBJ2-7
CASSPSVGRPDEQFF	TRBV4-1	TRBD2	15	TRBJ2-1
CASTSAENNEQFF	TRBV6-7	NA	13	TRBJ2-1
CASSTGPNTEAFF	TRBV10-1	NA	13	TRBJ1-1
CASSIRGQGANYGYTF	TRBV19	TRBD1	16	TRBJ1-2
CASSPPGQLLNTEAFF	TRBV28	TRBD1	16	TRBJ1-1
CASSDPGQGNDQPQHF	TRBV6-1	TRBD1	16	TRBJ1-5
CASSLGTGDWNEQFF	TRBV7-3	TRBD1	15	TRBJ2-1
CASRGPNSPLHF	TRBV28	NA	12	TRBJ1-6
CASSGFSGTGNEQYF	TRBV9	TRBD1	15	TRBJ2-7
CASSQDSVDRGNYGYTF	TRBV4-2	TRBD1	17	TRBJ1-2
CASSYRNRGTEAFF	TRBV5-6	TRBD1	14	TRBJ1-1
CATPGSGPSYEQYF	TRBV23-1	NA	14	TRBJ2-7
CASSPPSQVRTSFIPGEKLFF	TRBV18	NA	21	TRBJ1-4
CASSQPDSFYSGNTIYF	TRBV19	NA	17	TRBJ1-3
CASSPQGSSGNTIYF	TRBV5-5	TRBD1	15	TRBJ1-3
CASSPQSGEYRKLFF	TRBV5-1	NA	15	TRBJ1-4
CASSPTGVDQPQHF	TRBV25-1	TRBD1	14	TRBJ1-5
CSVLGQANTEAFF	TRBV29-1	TRBD1	13	TRBJ1-1
CASQNPGTENTEAFF	TRBV10-1	TRBD1	15	TRBJ1-1
CAWKYQATNEKLFF	TRBV30	NA	14	TRBJ1-4
CASSWGGGTDTQYF	TRBV19	TRBD2	14	TRBJ2-3
CASRAGGTSQETQYF	TRBV5-1	TRBD2	15	TRBJ2-5